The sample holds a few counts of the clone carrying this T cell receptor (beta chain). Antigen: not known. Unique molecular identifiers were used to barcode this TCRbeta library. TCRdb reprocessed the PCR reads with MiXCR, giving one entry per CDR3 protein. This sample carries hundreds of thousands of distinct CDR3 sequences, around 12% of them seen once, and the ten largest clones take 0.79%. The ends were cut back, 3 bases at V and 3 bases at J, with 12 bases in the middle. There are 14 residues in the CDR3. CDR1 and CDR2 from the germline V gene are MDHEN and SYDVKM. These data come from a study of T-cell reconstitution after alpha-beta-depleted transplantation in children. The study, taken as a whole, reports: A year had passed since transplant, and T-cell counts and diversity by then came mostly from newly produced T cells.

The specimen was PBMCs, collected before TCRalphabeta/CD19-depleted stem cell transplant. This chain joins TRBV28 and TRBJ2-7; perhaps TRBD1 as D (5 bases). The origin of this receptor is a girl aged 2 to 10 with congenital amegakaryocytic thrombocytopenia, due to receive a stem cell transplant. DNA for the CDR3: TGTGCCAGCAGTTTTTCGAACGGACACTACGAGCAGTACTTC. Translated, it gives CASSFSNGHYEQYF.